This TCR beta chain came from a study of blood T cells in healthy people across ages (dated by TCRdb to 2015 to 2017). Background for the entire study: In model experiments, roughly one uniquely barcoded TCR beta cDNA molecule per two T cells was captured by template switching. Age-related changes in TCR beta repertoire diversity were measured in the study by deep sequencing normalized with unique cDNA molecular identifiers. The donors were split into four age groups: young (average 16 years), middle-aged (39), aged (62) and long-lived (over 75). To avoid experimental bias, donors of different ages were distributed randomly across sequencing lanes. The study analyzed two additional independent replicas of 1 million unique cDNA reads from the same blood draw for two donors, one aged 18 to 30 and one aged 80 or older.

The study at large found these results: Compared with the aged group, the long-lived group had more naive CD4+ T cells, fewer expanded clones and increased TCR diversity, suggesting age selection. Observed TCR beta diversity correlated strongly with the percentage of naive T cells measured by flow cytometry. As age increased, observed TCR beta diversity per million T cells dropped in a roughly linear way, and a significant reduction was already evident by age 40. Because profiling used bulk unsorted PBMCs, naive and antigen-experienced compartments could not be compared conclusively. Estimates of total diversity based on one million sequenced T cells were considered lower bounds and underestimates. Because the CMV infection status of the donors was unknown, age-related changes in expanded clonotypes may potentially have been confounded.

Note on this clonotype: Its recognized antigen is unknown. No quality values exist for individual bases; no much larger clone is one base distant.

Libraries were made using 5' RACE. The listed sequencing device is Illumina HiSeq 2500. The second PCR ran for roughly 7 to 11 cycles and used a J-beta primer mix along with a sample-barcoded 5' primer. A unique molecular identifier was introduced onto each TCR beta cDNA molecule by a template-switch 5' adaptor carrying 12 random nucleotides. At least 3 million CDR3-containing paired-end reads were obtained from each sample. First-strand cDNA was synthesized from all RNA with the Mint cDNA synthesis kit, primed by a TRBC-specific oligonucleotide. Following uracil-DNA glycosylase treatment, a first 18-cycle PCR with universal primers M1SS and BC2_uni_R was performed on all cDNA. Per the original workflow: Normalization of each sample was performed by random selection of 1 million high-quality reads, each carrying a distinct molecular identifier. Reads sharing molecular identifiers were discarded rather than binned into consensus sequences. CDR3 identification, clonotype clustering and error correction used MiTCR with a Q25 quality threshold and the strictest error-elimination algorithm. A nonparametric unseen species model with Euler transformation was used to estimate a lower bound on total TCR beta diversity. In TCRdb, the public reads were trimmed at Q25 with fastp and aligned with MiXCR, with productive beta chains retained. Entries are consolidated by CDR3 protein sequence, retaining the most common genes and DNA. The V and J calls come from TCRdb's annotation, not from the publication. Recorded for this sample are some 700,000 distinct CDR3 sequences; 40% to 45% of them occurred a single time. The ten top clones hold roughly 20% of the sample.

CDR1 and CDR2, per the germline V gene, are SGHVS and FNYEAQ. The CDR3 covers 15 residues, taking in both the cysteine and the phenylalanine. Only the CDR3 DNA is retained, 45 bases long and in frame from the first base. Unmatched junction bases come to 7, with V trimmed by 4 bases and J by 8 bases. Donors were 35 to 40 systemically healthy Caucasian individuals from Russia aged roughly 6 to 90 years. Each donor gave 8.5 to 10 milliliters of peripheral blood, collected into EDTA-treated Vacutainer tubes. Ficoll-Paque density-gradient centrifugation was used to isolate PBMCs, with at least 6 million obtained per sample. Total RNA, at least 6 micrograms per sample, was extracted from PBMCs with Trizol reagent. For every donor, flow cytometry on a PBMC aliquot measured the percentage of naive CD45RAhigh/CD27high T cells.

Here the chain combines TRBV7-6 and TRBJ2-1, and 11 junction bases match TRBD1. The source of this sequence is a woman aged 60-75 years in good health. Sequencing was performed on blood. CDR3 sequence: CASSSGQGATYEQFF. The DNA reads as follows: TGTGCCAGCAGCTCCGGACAGGGGGCGACATATGAGCAGTTCTTC.